Each of the 5 T cell receptor beta chains below was sequenced from the same sample in a study of OX40 agonist ivuxolimab in advanced cancers. TCRdb's table, derived via immunoSEQ multiplex PCR, lists solely in-frame clones and lacks some. The table lists 10,000 to 15,000 clones, about 79% of them singletons. Specimen: CD4+ or CD8+ T cells sorted from blood, collected in a trial of the OX40 agonist ivuxolimab. The receptor source for this set is an adult with an advanced solid tumor such as melanoma, head and neck, liver or kidney cancer.

J is TRBJ2-2 and V is TRBV5-4, with D unresolved. Per the germline V gene, CDR1 is SGHNT and CDR2 is YYREEE (reference sequence). V lost 2 bases and J 5 bases, leaving 4 bases between the germline ends. This CDR3 is 12 amino acids long. The CDR3 DNA follows: TGTGCCAGCAGCTTCGGAACCGGGGAGCTGTTTTTT. Its translation is CASSFGTGELFF.

The chain recombines TRBV28 with TRBJ2-6; weak D call: TRBD2 (6 bases). Trimming took 6 bases from V and 2 from J, leaving 17 bases between them. Germline V CDR1 and CDR2: MDHEN, SYDVKM. The CDR3 consists of 17 residues. The CDR3 protein is CASRSQTSTAGANVLTF. The CDR3 nucleotides are TGTGCCAGCAGATCCCAGACTAGTACGGCTGGGGCCAACGTCCTGACTTTC.

This chain connects TRBV27 to TRBJ1-2; 7 bases align to TRBD1. With 0 bases clipped from V and 4 bases from J, the junction kept 5 bases outside the gene matches. CDR3 length equals 15 residues. CDR1 and CDR2 from the germline V gene are MNHEY and SMNVEV (reference sequence). CDR3 protein: CASSLSRGPVYGYTF. The CDR3, as DNA: TGTGCCAGCAGTTTATCGAGGGGGCCGGTCTATGGCTACACCTTC.

J is TRBJ2-7 and V is TRBV11-2; 10 nucleotides line up with TRBD1. Germline V gives CDR1 SGHAT, CDR2 FQNNGV. This CDR3 is built from 14 residues. The ends lost 3 bases at V and 3 bases at J; junction bases unmatched: 2. CDR3 nucleotides: TGTGCCAGCAGCTTCGACAGGGGGCGCTACGAGCAGTACTTC. Translation gives CASSFDRGRYEQYF.

J is TRBJ1-5 and V is TRBV7-9; D remains unclear. V was shortened by 5 bases and J by 3 bases, with 5 bases between the two germline ends. This CDR3 contains 12 residues. CDR1 and CDR2 (germline): SEHNR, FQNEAQ (reference sequence). The CDR3 here is CASSLNNQPQHF. CDR3 DNA sequence: TGTGCCAGCAGCCTTAACAATCAGCCCCAGCATTTT. Based on the CDR3 plus reference TRBV7-9 and TRBJ1-5, the full variable domain is DTGVSQNPRHKITKRGQNVTFRCDPISEHNRLYWYRQTLGQGPEFLTYFQNEAQLEKSRLLSDRFSAERPKGSFSTLEIQRTEQGDSAMYLCASSLNNQPQHFGDGTRLSIL.